The 9 T cell receptor beta chains below come from one sample, sequenced in a study of cytomegalovirus exposure and HLA in healthy donors. Primers for the PCR totalled 60 Vbeta and 13 Jbeta. The data were produced by immunoSEQ multiplex PCR, yet TCRdb's version contains in-frame clones alone and is incomplete. This sample has around 280,000 clones, with around 90% found just once. The specimen sequenced was PBMCs. These receptors were collected from a woman between 18 and 29 years old in good health and CMV-seronegative.

This clone was detected a few times. The V call is TRBV29-1, the J call TRBJ1-2; TRBD1 matches at 9 bases. The germline gives CDR1 SQVTM, CDR2 ANQGSEA. V lost 7 bases to trimming and J lost 1 base; unmatched junction nucleotides: 4. This CDR3 is 13 amino acids long. The CDR3 DNA reads as TGCAGCGCCCGGGACAGGGTTAACTATGGCTACACCTTC. This encodes CSARDRVNYGYTF.

The chain is built from TRBV2 and TRBJ1-2; possible D gene TRBD1, 5 bases. The length of the CDR3 is 14 residues. Germline V gene lookup returns CDR1 SNHLY and CDR2 FYNNEI. V was cut by 7 bases and J by 4 bases, with 16 bases left in between. This chain's CDR3 is CASITRQGVYGYTF. The DNA of the CDR3 is TGTGCCAGCATAACCCGGCAGGGTGTCTATGGCTACACCTTC.

This clone was observed a single time. The CDR3 nucleotides are TGTGCCAGCAGCCAACCGAGTCCGAATTCACCCCTCCACTTT. It is translated as CASSQPSPNSPLHF. V is TRBV4-2 and J is TRBJ1-6; no clear D. CDR3 length: 14 amino acids. V gave up 2 bases and J gave up 7 bases, with 9 bases separating them. The germline gives CDR1 LGHNA, CDR2 YNFKEQ.

The chain couples TRBV20-1 to TRBJ2-7; unclear D gene. V lost 5 bases and J 5 bases, leaving 10 bases between the germline ends. The length of the CDR3 is 11 residues. CDR1 DFQATT and CDR2 SNEGSKA come from the germline V gene (reference sequence). The DNA of the CDR3 is TGCAGTGCTCGGGTCGTGGACGAGCAGTACTTC. This sequence encodes CSARVVDEQYF.

The V and J genes are TRBV19 and TRBJ1-1, with D maybe TRBD1 (6 bases). CDR1 is LNHDA, CDR2 SQIVND, per germline (reference sequence). V lost 1 base to trimming and J lost 4 bases, with 13 bases between them. The CDR3 is 15 residues long. In DNA, the CDR3 is TGTGCCAGTAGTATAGGGCAGGGGATTCGCACTGAAGCTTTCTTT. This gives the protein CASSIGQGIRTEAFF.

This chain uses TRBV27 with TRBJ2-7; 13 positions match TRBD2. Germline V lookup: CDR1 MNHEY, CDR2 SMNVEV (reference sequence). With 5 bases clipped from V and 4 bases from J, the junction kept 5 bases outside the gene matches. This CDR3 region has 15 residues. CDR3 sequence: CASSPKTSGRYEQYF. The CDR3 nucleotides read TGTGCCAGCAGTCCTAAGACTAGCGGGAGGTACGAGCAGTACTTC.

J is TRBJ1-5 and V is TRBV6-6; 7 positions match TRBD1. In germline, CDR1 is MNHNY, CDR2 SVGAGI (reference sequence). CDR3 length: 14 residues. Trimming took 1 base from V and 4 from J; bases not matched to a gene: 1. The CDR3 nucleotides read TGTGCCAGCAGTTACTTACAGGGGAATCAGCCCCAGCATTTT. Its protein is CASSYLQGNQPQHF.

The V gene is TRBV6-5, the J gene TRBJ1-2; D gene uncertain. V gave up 2 bases and J gave up 3 bases, with 7 bases separating them. CDR1 MNHEY and CDR2 SVGAGI come from the germline V gene. The CDR3 spans 13 residues. CDR3 protein: CASSYGDYYGYTF. CDR3 coding DNA: TGTGCCAGCAGTTACGGAGATTACTATGGCTACACCTTC.

On this clone itself: Other DNA sequences in the same sample also yield this CDR3. This chain connects TRBV15 to TRBJ2-7; 10 nucleotides line up with TRBD1. Per germline, CDR1 LNHNV and CDR2 YYDKDF (reference sequence). J lost 4 bases, V lost 6 bases, and 6 bases had no gene match. This CDR3 contains 14 residues. CDR3 sequence reads: CATSPGQGSYEQYF. The CDR3 DNA follows: TGTGCCACCAGTCCGGGACAGGGGAGTTACGAGCAGTACTTC. Using reference TRBV15 and TRBJ2-7 for the parts outside the CDR3, the full variable domain is DAMVIQNPRYQVTQFGKPVTLSCSQTLNHNVMYWYQQKSSQAPKLLFHYYDKDFNNEADTPDNFQSRRPNTSFCFLDIRSPGLGDTAMYLCATSPGQGSYEQYFGPGTRLTVT.